The TCR beta chain described here comes from a study of T-cell memory formation after mild COVID-19. General study findings and limits: Detection of some responders pre-infection suggested pre-existing cross-reactive memory T cells participated. Clonal second-wave expansions that peaked on day 37 had unconfirmed SARS-CoV-2 specificity.

The CDR3 totals 16 residues. V trimming: 7 bases; J trimming: 8 bases; junction bases outside the gene matches: 18. Worth noting for this clonotype: As yet, its antigen is unknown.

TCR alpha and TCR beta cDNA libraries carrying sample barcodes and UMIs came from 5'RACE with constant-segment primers. TCRdb reprocessed the 5' RACE reads with MiXCR, giving one entry per CDR3 protein. Among 350,000 to 500,000 distinct CDR3 sequences listed, approximately 19% were seen once. The rearrangement links TRBV12-3 or TRBV12-4 to TRBJ2-3, with 7 bases fitting TRBD2. Specimen: PBMCs or a T cell subset sorted from them (not recorded which). This TCR came from a man between 18 and 35 years old who had mild COVID-19 (a few samples of this study predate the infection). Cell type and time point are not known. The CDR3: CASIPKSERGLGTQYF. CDR3 DNA: TGTGCCAGCATCCCTAAGTCGGAGCGGGGATTGGGTACGCAGTATTTT.